A single sample gave rise to the 29 T cell receptor beta chains below, sequenced in a study of regulatory T cells in long-lasting Graves disease listed by TCRdb under 2021. The sample's time point label, decoded: newly diagnosed GD, antithyroid drugs for less than 3 months. RNA was extracted from PBMCs in TRIzol for both TCR sequencing and RNA sequencing. The method behind the library was multiplex PCR. The sequencer listed for this sample is Illumina HiSeq 4000. iRepertoire HTBI primers and Arm-PCR amplification of CDR3 regions were used to construct TCR beta libraries. TCRdb took the public reads, trimmed them with fastp at Q25, ran MiXCR for clone calling and kept in-frame beta chains. Rows are unified per CDR3 protein, each entry keeping the most common DNA and genes. The sample records around 320,000 distinct CDR3 sequences, 15% to 20% of which are singletons. Roughly 29% of the sample is in the top ten clones.

The sample was also reused in another study, on T cells in Graves' hyperthyroidism and ophthalmopathy.

The input for sequencing was peripheral blood mononuclear cells (PBMCs), taken at new diagnosis, from a patient treated with antithyroid drugs. The receptor set was obtained from a man aged 40-55 years with Graves disease. Donor details come from another sample of the same person, matched by shared clones.

This clonotype was counted many times. The V gene is TRBV6-2 or TRBV6-3, the J gene TRBJ1-2; D not resolved. Trimming removed 3 bases from V and 2 bases from J, with 10 bases in between. From germline, CDR1 is MNHEY and CDR2 SVGEGT. The length of the CDR3 is 14 residues. CDR3 region: CASSYGQKNYGYTF. The CDR3 bases are TGTGCCAGCAGTTATGGGCAGAAGAACTATGGCTACACCTTC.

This clonotype was observed many times. This rearrangement joins TRBV4-3 to TRBJ2-5; D unclear. The CDR3 extends over 14 amino acids. V was cut by 0 bases and J by 2 bases, with 7 bases left in between. The germline gives CDR1 LGHNA, CDR2 YSLEER. The CDR3 loop is CASSQDTGQETQYF. CDR3 nucleotide sequence: TGCGCCAGCAGCCAAGATACCGGACAAGAGACCCAGTACTTC.

This clonotype was seen ten or more times. The chain recombines TRBV6-2 or TRBV6-3 with TRBJ2-7, with unresolved D. This CDR3 has 15 amino acids. Germline loops: CDR1 MNHEY, CDR2 SVGEGT. V gave up 8 bases and J gave up 0 bases, with 17 bases separating them. In nucleotides, the CDR3 is TGTGCCAGCCAACAAAGTGACCGGAGCTCCTACGAGCAGTACTTC. Amino acids: CASQQSDRSSYEQYF.

The chain uses TRBV28 and TRBJ1-5; D perhaps matches TRBD1 (5 bases). This CDR3 has 16 residues. Germline V lookup: CDR1 MDHEN, CDR2 SYDVKM. Trimming pared 8 bases from V and 0 bases from J, leaving 17 bases between. DNA of the CDR3: TGTGCCAGCTCCTGGGGCGGGGTGAATAGCAATCAGCCCCAGCATTTT. Its translation is CASSWGGVNSNQPQHF.

The chain couples TRBV6-1 to TRBJ1-5, with a tentative D call TRBD1 (5 bases). Germline loops: CDR1 MNHNS, CDR2 SASEGT. This CDR3 has 15 residues. Trimming removed 4 bases at V and 6 bases at J, with 16 bases between. This CDR3 is CASSAPPQAGQPQHF. CDR3 sequence (DNA): TGTGCCAGCAGTGCCCCCCCACAGGCGGGTCAGCCCCAGCATTTT.

This rearrangement joins TRBV25-1 to TRBJ1-1; no clear D gene. The CDR3 loop spans 11 amino acids. Germline lookup yields CDR1 MGHDK and CDR2 SYGVNS. The V gene lost 8 bases and the J gene lost 1 base, with 5 bases spanning the gap. The CDR3 loop reads CASGKNTEAFF. DNA of the CDR3: TGTGCCAGCGGTAAGAACACTGAAGCTTTCTTT.

At least ten counts were recorded for this clonotype. The rearrangement uses TRBV18 and TRBJ2-4; the D is unclear. Trimming removed 6 bases from V and 0 bases from J, with 9 bases in between. Germline assignment: CDR1 KGHSH and CDR2 LQKENI. The CDR3 runs to 14 residues. CDR3 amino acids: CASSRELAKNIQYF. CDR3 coding DNA: TGTGCCAGCTCGCGAGAGTTAGCCAAAAACATTCAGTACTTC.

As for this clonotype: This sequence may be a read error, since a much larger clone differs from it by one base. This chain uses TRBV7-2 with TRBJ2-5; D assignment may be TRBD1 or TRBD2 (6 bases each). Germline CDR1 is SGHTA and CDR2 is FQGNSA. This CDR3 has 13 amino acids. The ends were cut back, 6 bases at V and 2 bases at J, with 10 bases in the middle. The DNA of the CDR3 is TGTGCCAGCAGGCCGGGGGCGCAAGAGACCCAGTACTTC. Translating gives CASRPGAQETQYF.

This clonotype was detected ten times or more. The chain recombines TRBV18 with TRBJ1-5, with a tentative D call TRBD1 (6 bases). V was clipped by 1 base and J by 2 bases, with 9 bases between them. The CDR3 has 15 amino acids. CDR1 and CDR2 (germline): KGHSH, LQKENI. Here the CDR3 DNA reads TGTGCCAGCTCACCACAGGGGGTAGGCAATCAGCCCCAGCATTTT. Translated: CASSPQGVGNQPQHF.

In its sample, this clonotype was seen many times. The chain couples TRBV16 to TRBJ2-5; 11 bases fit TRBD1. The trim removed 1 base at V and 3 bases at J, leaving 1 base unmatched. Germline values: CDR1 KGHSY, CDR2 FQNENV. This CDR3 contains 15 residues. CDR3 residues: CASSQWTGGEETQYF. CDR3 sequence (DNA): TGTGCCAGCAGCCAATGGACAGGGGGCGAAGAGACCCAGTACTTC.

On this clonotype: Being one base from a much bigger clone, this may be a read error. The chain links TRBV12-3 or TRBV12-4 to TRBJ2-2; D is perhaps TRBD1 (7 bases). V was pared by 7 bases and J by 0 bases, with 12 bases between. This CDR3 comprises 15 residues. CDR3 region: CASTQGGPNTGELFF. Here the CDR3 DNA reads TGTGCCAGCACCCAGGGGGGCCCGAACACCGGGGAGCTGTTTTTT.

There are many counts of this clonotype. The chain uses TRBV7-2 and TRBJ1-2; D gene unclear. CDR1 and CDR2 from the germline V gene are SGHTA and FQGNSA. Trimming cost V 2 bases and J 8 bases, with 9 bases left between them. The CDR3 is 12 amino acids. The CDR3: CASSLYEEGYTF. CDR3 bases: TGTGCCAGCAGCTTATACGAGGAAGGCTACACCTTC. Drawing the rest from reference TRBV7-2 and TRBJ1-2, the complete variable domain is GAGVSQSPSNKVTEKGKDVELRCDPISGHTALYWYRQSLGQGLEFLIYFQGNSAPDKSGLPSDRFSAERTGGSVSTLTIQRTQQEDSAVYLCASSLYEEGYTFGSGTRLTVV.

This clonotype was detected a few times. V and J are TRBV27 and TRBJ2-3; TRBD2 matches at 9 bases. Germline loops: CDR1 MNHEY, CDR2 SMNVEV (reference sequence). Unmatched junction bases numbered 12, after V lost 4 bases and J lost 7 bases. CDR3 size: 16 residues. The CDR3 loop is CASSSLLRGGTNTQYF. The CDR3 nucleotides read TGTGCCAGCAGTTCTCTCTTGCGGGGGGGTACCAATACGCAGTATTTT.

Concerning this clonotype: A much larger clone is a single base away; this may be a read error. The V gene is TRBV11-2, the J gene TRBJ1-1; D gene unclear. CDR1 and CDR2 from the germline V gene are SGHAT and FQNNGV. Deletions cut 1 base from V and 2 bases from J, with 11 bases between. This CDR3 comprises 15 residues. The CDR3 DNA sequence: TGTGCCAGCAGCTTAGGATGGACGCGTAACACTGAAGCTTTCTTT. Translation gives CASSLGWTRNTEAFF.

Many counts were recorded for this clonotype. V usage is TRBV12-3 or TRBV12-4 and J usage is TRBJ2-1; TRBD2 aligns across 8 bases. The CDR3 consists of 15 residues. Trimming at V came to 5 bases and at J to 8 bases, leaving 11 bases not matched to a gene. The CDR3 DNA reads as TGTGCCAGCAGTCCCGGGGGGGGGGCTCTGGATGAGCAGTTCTTC. This translates into CASSPGGGALDEQFF.

This clonotype has only one observation. V usage is TRBV4-2 and J usage is TRBJ2-7; D may be TRBD1 (5 bases). The CDR3 has 15 amino acids. Trimming left V 7 bases short and J 6 bases short, with 22 bases between. Germline V gene lookup returns CDR1 LGHNA and CDR2 YNFKEQ. The DNA of the CDR3 is TGTGCCAGCATCCGAGACTGGGCAGGGAAGGCCGAGCAGTACTTC. Protein product: CASIRDWAGKAEQYF.

This clonotype was seen at least ten times. The junction differs from germline at one of its ends, possibly a read error. This chain's CDR3 is CAISEFGHEKLFF. CDR3 nucleotides: TGTGCCATCAGCGAGTTCGGTCATGAAAAACTGTTTTTT. The chain has TRBV10-3 and TRBJ1-4; no firm D call. CDR3 length: 13 amino acids. Germline V gene sequence: CDR1 ENHRY, CDR2 SYGVKD.

The gene calls are TRBV5-6 and TRBJ2-4; TRBD1 is a possible D gene (6 bases). The ends were cut back, 5 bases at V and 0 bases at J, with 15 bases in the middle. In germline, CDR1 is SGHDT, CDR2 YYEEEE. CDR3 length: 16 amino acids. CDR3 in amino acids: CASSYRQAIAKNIQYF. For the CDR3, the DNA is TGTGCCAGCAGTTATCGACAGGCGATAGCCAAAAACATTCAGTACTTC.

The CDR3 sequence: CASRDSFYGYTF. In nucleotides, the CDR3 is TGTGCCAGCAGGGACAGTTTCTATGGCTACACCTTC. The chain links TRBV6-1 to TRBJ1-2; a weak D match, TRBD1 (6 bases). Germline CDR1 reads MNHNS; CDR2 reads SASEGT. V was shortened by 6 bases and J by 4 bases, with 9 bases between the two germline ends. The CDR3 covers 12 residues.

This clonotype was counted many times. The V and J genes are TRBV20-1 and TRBJ1-1; 7 nucleotides align to TRBD1. This CDR3 contains 14 residues. Germline V lookup: CDR1 DFQATT, CDR2 SNEGSKA (reference sequence). The V segment lost 6 bases and the J segment 1 base; nucleotides outside the gene matches: 8. The CDR3 DNA reads TGCAGTGCAGAGAAACAGGGGTCGAACACTGAAGCTTTCTTT. Translation gives CSAEKQGSNTEAFF.

This clonotype was seen ten or more times. This chain joins TRBV4-3 and TRBJ2-2, with 9 nucleotides matching TRBD1. J gave up 6 bases and V 0 bases, and 5 bases lay outside the gene matches. The CDR3 has 16 amino acids. Germline CDR1 LGHNA, CDR2 YSLEER. CDR3 sequence (DNA): TGCGCCAGCAGCCAAGATACGGGACAGGGTGCCGGGGAGCTGTTTTTT. Its translation: CASSQDTGQGAGELFF.

Many counts were recorded for this clonotype. The chain couples TRBV5-5 to TRBJ2-3; 7 bases line up with TRBD2. The germline V gene encodes CDR1 SGHKS and CDR2 YYEKEE (reference sequence). The CDR3 length is 17 residues. The ends lost 4 bases at V and 2 bases at J; junction bases unmatched: 13. CDR3 bases: TGTGCCAGCAGCACCCAGCCCACTAGCGTACCCACAGATACGCAGTATTTT. Residues: CASSTQPTSVPTDTQYF.

This rearrangement joins TRBV6-4 to TRBJ2-1; TRBD2 matches 11 bases. Trimming cost V 5 bases and J 10 bases; bases outside gene matches: 10. CDR1 MRHNA and CDR2 SNTAGT come from the germline V gene. This CDR3 is built from 15 residues. CDR3: CASSPSGGNVGEQFF. The CDR3 region has the DNA TGTGCCAGCAGTCCTAGCGGGGGGAATGTTGGCGAGCAGTTCTTC.

At least ten counts were recorded for this clonotype. This rearrangement joins TRBV5-1 to TRBJ2-2; D is uncertain. The CDR3 totals 16 residues. V lost 3 bases to trimming and J lost 1 base, with 13 bases between them. Germline CDR1 is SGHRS and CDR2 is YFSETQ. The CDR3 DNA follows: TGCGCCAGCAGCTCAGACCTAGTGAGGAACACCGGGGAGCTGTTTTTT. Translation: CASSSDLVRNTGELFF.

The chain couples TRBV7-9 to TRBJ2-5; 8 nucleotides align to TRBD1. The V and J ends lost 3 bases and 11 bases, in that order; junction bases with no gene match: 14. This CDR3 has 15 residues. The V gene's germline CDR1 is SEHNR and CDR2 FQNEAQ (reference sequence). The DNA of the CDR3 is TGTGCCAGCAGCTTGGGGACAGGAAGTATAGGTGAGCAGTACTTC. As protein: CASSLGTGSIGEQYF.

The table lists this clonotype with many counts. The chain combines TRBV20-1 with TRBJ1-1, with D maybe TRBD1 (6 bases). CDR1 is DFQATT and CDR2 is SNEGSKA in the germline V gene (reference sequence). Trimming pared 6 bases from V and 5 bases from J, leaving 19 bases between. The CDR3 consists of 14 residues. As DNA, the CDR3 is TGCAGTGCAGGAGGGGGGGGGCGCGGAACTGAAGCTTTCTTT. Encoded protein: CSAGGGGRGTEAFF.

The sample holds many counts of this clonotype. The chain combines TRBV2 with TRBJ1-1; a possible D gene is TRBD1 (5 bases). CDR3 length: 13 amino acids. Per germline, CDR1 SNHLY and CDR2 FYNNEI. Trimming left V 3 bases short and J 10 bases short, with 15 bases between. CDR3 coding DNA: TGTGCCAGCAGTGAGGCGGCAGGGTCAGGAGCTTTCTTT. Residues: CASSEAAGSGAFF.

Regarding this clonotype: A read error is possible here, since a much larger clone lies one base away. The chain couples TRBV2 to TRBJ2-1; 9 nucleotides align to TRBD2. Germline V CDR1 and CDR2: SNHLY, FYNNEI. The CDR3 length is 16 residues. The trim removed 2 bases at V and 13 bases at J, leaving 15 bases unmatched. The CDR3 DNA reads as TGTGCCAGCAGTGAATATCCGGCGGGGGGGCGTGAGACCCAGTTCTTC. Translation: CASSEYPAGGRETQFF.

This clonotype occurred many times. The genes are TRBV7-8 and TRBJ2-3, with 7 bases matching TRBD2. The CDR3 is 15 residues long. Trimming took 2 bases from V and 0 from J; bases not matched to a gene: 2. Germline values: CDR1 SGHVS, CDR2 FQNEAQ. The CDR3 region is CASSLQGGSTDTQYF. For the CDR3, the DNA is TGTGCCAGCAGCTTACAGGGAGGGAGCACAGATACGCAGTATTTT. The whole variable domain, filled in from reference TRBV7-8 and TRBJ2-3, reads GAGVSQSPRYKVAKRGQDVALRCDPISGHVSLFWYQQALGQGPEFLTYFQNEAQLDKSGLPSDRFFAERPEGSVSTLKIQRTQQEDSAVYLCASSLQGGSTDTQYFGPGTRLTVL.